This TCR beta chain was identified in a study of regulatory T cells in long-lasting Graves disease. Study-wide results and caveats: It was in persistent disease that TRBV28, TRBJ1-2 and TRBJ2-5 were favored. Not thyroid tissue but only peripheral blood was studied.

Arm-PCR of CDR3 regions with iRepertoire HTBI primers generated TCR beta libraries. MiXCR, applied by TCRdb to the multiplex PCR reads, yields one record per CDR3 protein. The sample holds about 540,000 distinct CDR3 sequences, less than 15% seen once. Germline V CDR1 and CDR2: MNHEY, SVGEGT. This CDR3 contains 16 residues. The V gene end was trimmed by 5 bases and the J gene end by 5 bases; junction bases not matched to a gene: 14. This clonotype was counted at least ten times. The antigen remains undetermined. This sample's time point: newly diagnosed GD, antithyroid drugs for less than 3 months. From RNA extracted from PBMCs, the TCR library was made. This sample also belongs to another study, concerning T cells in Graves' hyperthyroidism and ophthalmopathy. That source notes: The HTBI set primed first-round TCR CDR3 RT-PCR.

The sample was peripheral blood mononuclear cells (PBMCs), taken at new diagnosis, from a patient treated with antithyroid drugs. This chain joins TRBV6-2 or TRBV6-3 and TRBJ2-5, with 7 positions matching TRBD1. The sequence came from a man aged 25-40 years with Graves disease. The CDR3: CASSPLGDSSEETQYF. The CDR3 coding sequence is TGTGCCAGCAGTCCCCTCGGGGACAGCTCCGAGGAGACCCAGTACTTC.